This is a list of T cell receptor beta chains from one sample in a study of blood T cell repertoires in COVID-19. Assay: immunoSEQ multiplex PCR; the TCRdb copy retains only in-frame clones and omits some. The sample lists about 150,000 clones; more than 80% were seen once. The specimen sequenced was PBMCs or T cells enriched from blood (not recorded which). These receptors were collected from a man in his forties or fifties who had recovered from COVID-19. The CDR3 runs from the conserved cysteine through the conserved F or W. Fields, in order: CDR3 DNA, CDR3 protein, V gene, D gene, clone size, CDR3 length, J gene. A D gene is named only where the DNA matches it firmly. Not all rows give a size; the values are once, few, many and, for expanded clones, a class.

TGTGCCAGCAGCTCTGCTGCGGGGAGAGAGACCCAGTACTTC CASSSAAGRETQYF TRBV7-3 - - 14 TRBJ2-5
TGTGCCAGCAGCGTAGCAGGGGTAGGACAAGAGACCCAGTACTTC CASSVAGVGQETQYF TRBV9 - - 15 TRBJ2-5
TGTGCCAGCAGAACTATAAATCAAGAGACCCAGTACTTC CASRTINQETQYF TRBV12-3/TRBV12-4 - once 13 TRBJ2-5
TGTGCCAGTAGTGGATGGAGAAACAGGGGAAGAGGCAATCAGCCCCAGCATTTT CASSGWRNRGRGNQPQHF TRBV19 TRBD1 few 18 TRBJ1-5
TGTGCCAGCAGTTCCAACTTGGGGCATGACAATGAGCAGTTCTTC CASSSNLGHDNEQFF TRBV7-2 - - 15 TRBJ2-1
TGTGCCAGCAGCTCGTACTCAGGGGTGACTAATGAAAAACTGTTTTTT CASSSYSGVTNEKLFF TRBV7-9 - - 16 TRBJ1-4
TGTGCCACCAGTGTCGGAGGGACTAGCGCGAACACCGGGGAGCTGTTTTTT CATSVGGTSANTGELFF TRBV24-1 TRBD2 once 17 TRBJ2-2
TGTGCCAGCAGCTCGGGACTTCTGTCCTACGAGCAGTACTTC CASSSGLLSYEQYF TRBV3-1/TRBV3-2 - few 14 TRBJ2-7
TGCAGTGCTAGTAGGGGGCTTCGCTACGAGCAGTACTTC CSASRGLRYEQYF TRBV20-1 TRBD1 - 13 TRBJ2-7
TGTGCCACCAGCAGAGTAGCAGGGTGGGACATACGACCCCAGCATTTT CATSRVAGWDIRPQHF TRBV15 - - 16 TRBJ1-5
TGTGCCAGCAGCATTTGGACAGGGGGGGATTCACCCCTCCACTTT CASSIWTGGDSPLHF TRBV5-8 TRBD1 - 15 TRBJ1-6
TGTGCCAGCAGCCAATTCCAGGGGAACACTGAAGCTTTCTTT CASSQFQGNTEAFF TRBV3-1/TRBV3-2 - - 14 TRBJ1-1
TGCGCCAGCAGTGATGTTGGTTCGGGGACAGGGGGTAATCAGCCCCAGCATTTT CASSDVGSGTGGNQPQHF TRBV10-1 TRBD1 - 18 TRBJ1-5
TGCGCCAGCAGCTCGACAGGGGAGGGGGCAGAGACCCAGTACTTC CASSSTGEGAETQYF TRBV5-1 - - 15 TRBJ2-5
TGTGCCAGCAGTTACCACACCCCGAACACTGAAGCTTTCTTT CASSYHTPNTEAFF TRBV6-2/TRBV6-3 - - 14 TRBJ1-1
TGTGCCAGCAGCTTAGGGCCGGGGATCGATACGCAGTATTTT CASSLGPGIDTQYF TRBV11-3 - - 14 TRBJ2-3
TGTGCCAGCAGCCAAGAATACAGGGAGTCGCCCCAGCATTTT CASSQEYRESPQHF TRBV3-1/TRBV3-2 - - 14 TRBJ1-5
TGCAGTACCGATCCGAGGGAGACCCAGTACTTC CSTDPRETQYF TRBV20-1 - - 11 TRBJ2-5
TGTGCCAGCAGCAGCCTGACAGGGCGTGAAGCTTTCTTT CASSSLTGREAFF TRBV5-4 TRBD1 - 13 TRBJ1-1
TGCATTGAAGCTATCGATGAGCAGTTCTTC CIEAIDEQFF TRBV6-5 - - 10 TRBJ2-1
TGTGCCAGCAGTGACTCCCCTCTGGGGCCGTACACCTTC CASSDSPLGPYTF TRBV6-4 - once 13 TRBJ1-2
TGTGCTAGGAGGGGTATCTGCGGGACAGAGAACACTGAAGCTTTCTTT CARRGICGTENTEAFF TRBV12-5 TRBD1 - 16 TRBJ1-1
TGTGCCAGCAGCTTGCGTAGCACAGATACGCAGTATTTT CASSLRSTDTQYF TRBV13 - - 13 TRBJ2-3
TGTGCCAGCAGCTCACCGGGACAGGGTGCTTTCTTT CASSSPGQGAFF TRBV7-3 TRBD1 - 12 TRBJ1-1
TGTGCCAGCAGCTCCCCCCGGACTAGCGGGAGATACGAGCAGTACTTC CASSSPRTSGRYEQYF TRBV7-2 TRBD2 - 16 TRBJ2-7
TGTGCCAGCAGCTTTCAGGGTCGGGTTTTTCGGGAGGGGACCCAGTACTTC CASSFQGRVFREGTQYF TRBV11-2 TRBD2 - 17 TRBJ2-5
TGTGCCAGCAGTCGGGAAGCCAAAAACATTCAGTACTTC CASSREAKNIQYF TRBV2 - - 13 TRBJ2-4
TGTGCCAGCAGCTTGGGGGCGAGGGGCACAGATACGCAGTATTTT CASSLGARGTDTQYF TRBV7-2 - once 15 TRBJ2-3
TGTGCCAGCACCCTGGCAGGGGCGGGTTCACCCCTCCACTTT CASTLAGAGSPLHF TRBV6-5 - - 14 TRBJ1-6
TGTGCCAGCAGCTTAAGGGGGCGCGAAACTGAAGCTTTCTTT CASSLRGRETEAFF TRBV7-3 - - 14 TRBJ1-1
TGTGCCAGCAGTTATTCGGGACAGGGAGTTGGAAACACCATATATTTT CASSYSGQGVGNTIYF TRBV6-5 TRBD1 few 16 TRBJ1-3
TGTGCCAGCAGCTCTAAACAGGGGGCATCAGATACGCAGTATTTT CASSSKQGASDTQYF TRBV5-4 TRBD1 - 15 TRBJ2-3
TGTGCCAGCTCGGTCTCCGGGACAGTCTTCCTGGATGGCTACACCTTC CASSVSGTVFLDGYTF TRBV18 TRBD1 few 16 TRBJ1-2
TGTGCCAGCAGAGAGGACAGTAGGTACACCGGGGAGCTGTTTTTT CASREDSRYTGELFF TRBV6-5 - - 15 TRBJ2-2
TGTGCCCGTGAGCCGCTAGCGGGGGCCCATAAAGGGACAGATACGCAGTATTTT CAREPLAGAHKGTDTQYF TRBV7-9 TRBD2 - 18 TRBJ2-3
TGTGCCAGCAGTGAAGGGCCAGATCCCTCTGGAAACACCATATATTTT CASSEGPDPSGNTIYF TRBV6-1 - - 16 TRBJ1-3
TGTGCCAGCAGTCCGACAGGGAACAATGAGCAGTTCTTC CASSPTGNNEQFF TRBV7-8 TRBD1 - 13 TRBJ2-1
TGTGCCAGCAGCCCCCGATCGGACTCCGGTGGAGTTAATTCACCCCTCCACTTT CASSPRSDSGGVNSPLHF TRBV9 - few 18 TRBJ1-6
TGTGCCAGCAGTTCCCCCGGGACAGGGAATTTGGCGGACACTGAAGCTTTCTTT CASSSPGTGNLADTEAFF TRBV28 TRBD1 - 18 TRBJ1-1
TGCGCCAGCAGCTTGGGACAGGGGGTAGGGGATACGCAGTATTTT CASSLGQGVGDTQYF TRBV5-1 TRBD1 - 15 TRBJ2-3
TGTGCCAGCAGCTTAGCACAGGGAACTAATGGCTACACCTTC CASSLAQGTNGYTF TRBV13 - - 14 TRBJ1-2
TGCGCCAGCAGCCACCTGGACAGGGGGGGGGCTTTCTTT CASSHLDRGGAFF TRBV4-3 TRBD1 - 13 TRBJ1-1
TGTGCCAGCAGCCGTGACAGGGGAACTCAGCCCCAGCATTTT CASSRDRGTQPQHF TRBV7-2 TRBD1 few 14 TRBJ1-5
TGTGCCAGCAGCTACCAGACAGGGCAAGAGACCCAGTACTTC CASSYQTGQETQYF TRBV7-2 TRBD1 - 14 TRBJ2-5
TGTGCCAGCAGCAAAGGGAGCGGAGTACTGAACACCGGGGAGCTGTTTTTT CASSKGSGVLNTGELFF TRBV3-1/TRBV3-2 - - 17 TRBJ2-2
TGCAGCGGGAGGTTCGGGCGCGAAGATACGCAGTATTTT CSGRFGREDTQYF TRBV29-1 - - 13 TRBJ2-3
TGTGCCTGGAGCCCGGGGTCGCGCGAAAAACTGTTTTTT CAWSPGSREKLFF TRBV30 - - 13 TRBJ1-4
TGTGCCAGCGTAAGGTCCTCGGGGTATACGCAGTATTTT CASVRSSGYTQYF TRBV28 - - 13 TRBJ2-3
TGTGCCAGCAGTGAAAGGAGAACCCTTGGGAGCTATGGCTACACCTTC CASSERRTLGSYGYTF TRBV6-1 - - 16 TRBJ1-2
TGTGCCAGCAGTTTACTCTCAGGGCAAGGCTACACCTTC CASSLLSGQGYTF TRBV12-3/TRBV12-4 - - 13 TRBJ1-2
TGCGCCAGCAGCAGAGTTGACGGGGGGCATGAGCAGTTCTTC CASSRVDGGHEQFF TRBV5-1 - - 14 TRBJ2-1
TGTGCCAGCAGTTTCCCCACCGGGTACAGGGGCAAAAAAGAGACCCAGTACTTC CASSFPTGYRGKKETQYF TRBV28 TRBD1 - 18 TRBJ2-5
TGTGCCAGCAGAACAGGGATGCCCTACGAGCAGTACTTC CASRTGMPYEQYF TRBV28 - - 13 TRBJ2-7
TGTGCCAGCAGTTACAGGGGGGGCTTCACTGAAGCTTTCTTT CASSYRGGFTEAFF TRBV6-2/TRBV6-3 - - 14 TRBJ1-1